The entry that follows covers one TCR beta chain sequence. Its cognate antigen is unknown. The data stem from a study of CD8 T cells in ankylosing spondylitis. Points from the study as a whole: About 8 highly homologous variants made up a TCR beta motif that seemed to typify ankylosing spondylitis blood.

Libraries of TCR beta came from quantitative 5'-RACE with molecular barcodes. A single record per CDR3 protein comes from TCRdb applying MiXCR to the 5' RACE reads. The data show some 330,000 distinct CDR3 sequences, 6.5% to 10% seen once. Germline V gene data show CDR1 as SGHKS and CDR2 as YYEKEE (reference sequence). Germline trimming cut 2 bases from V and 0 bases from J; bases unmatched to any gene: 5. The CDR3 has 17 amino acids. The sequenced sample was blood, either unsorted or a sorted T cell fraction (not recorded which). The receptor comes from a male donor with ankylosing spondylitis. This sequence joins TRBV5-5 and TRBJ2-3, with TRBD2 matching 11 bases. The CDR3 DNA follows: TGTGCCAGCAGCTTTCCGGGACTAGCGGTTAGCACAGATACGCAGTATTTT. This sequence encodes CASSFPGLAVSTDTQYF.